A selection of T cell receptor beta chains follows, all from one sample in a study of spatial heterogeneity in lung cancer. Each CDR3 protein gets one entry after TCRdb re-called the 5' RACE reads with MiXCR. The table includes 42,000 or so distinct CDR3 sequences, more than 9% detected once. Sample: PBMCs, taken at follow-up. The receptors come from a female donor with early-stage non-small cell lung cancer. CDR3s include the opening cysteine and the closing phenylalanine or tryptophan. The order of the fields is J gene, V gene, CDR3 protein.

TRBJ2-7 | TRBV20-1 | CSARDIRGSSYEQYF
TRBJ2-7 | TRBV9 | CASSVAPSGMDEQYF
TRBJ2-7 | TRBV2 | CASSEDRTGGYEQYF
TRBJ1-1 | TRBV7-3 | CASSLTGNTEAFF
TRBJ2-3 | TRBV10-1 | CASSEFSGGSTDTQYF
TRBJ2-2 | TRBV7-9 | CASSLQSANTGELFF
TRBJ2-2 | TRBV20-1 | CSARDDRGHGGELFF
TRBJ1-2 | TRBV11-2 | CASSPLRDTKANYGYTF
TRBJ2-2 | TRBV6-1 | CASSEQMNTGELFF
TRBJ2-7 | TRBV20-1 | CSARPPGGSYEQYF
TRBJ2-3 | TRBV15 | CATSPIARGVGDTQYF
TRBJ2-5 | TRBV20-1 | CSARDPVEGKLAGGPRETQYF